Shown below are 22 T cell receptor beta chains from a single sample sequenced in a study of regulatory T cells in long-lasting Graves disease. The authors built TCR beta libraries using iRepertoire HTBI primers and Arm-PCR of CDR3 regions. TCRdb processed the multiplex PCR reads anew with MiXCR; each CDR3 protein has one entry. The data contain about 300,000 distinct CDR3 sequences, roughly 18% of them singletons. Documented time point: newly diagnosed GD, antithyroid drugs for less than 3 months. Following extraction of RNA from PBMCs, that RNA was used to make the TCR library. The sample consisted of peripheral blood mononuclear cells (PBMCs), taken at new diagnosis, from a patient treated with antithyroid drugs. The receptors shown here come from a female donor with Graves disease.

In DNA, the CDR3 is TGTGCCAGCAGTTTATACCCGGGTGGGGGTATGGCTTTCTTT. This translates into CASSLYPGGGMAFF. The chain has TRBV28 and TRBJ1-1, with D possibly matching TRBD1 (5 bases). V was shortened by 1 base and J by 11 bases, with 17 bases between the two germline ends. CDR3 length: 14 amino acids. The germline V gene encodes CDR1 MDHEN and CDR2 SYDVKM. The full variable domain, completed using reference TRBV28 and TRBJ1-1, is DVKVTQSSRYLVKRTGEKVFLECVQDMDHENMFWYRQDPGLGLRLIYFSYDVKMKEKGDIPEGYSVSREKKERFSLILESASTNQTSMYLCASSLYPGGGMAFFGQGTRLTVV.

This clonotype came up many times. The DNA for the CDR3 is TGTGCCAGCAGTGGGTCGAGACTAGCGGGAGAAGTAGATACGCAGTATTTT. Translating it yields CASSGSRLAGEVDTQYF. V usage is TRBV2 and J usage is TRBJ2-3, with 12 bases fitting TRBD2. Looked up from germline, CDR1 is SNHLY and CDR2 is FYNNEI. The CDR3 consists of 17 residues. With V trimmed by 4 bases and J by 5 bases, 10 bases remained unmatched.

The CDR3 sequence: CSARKLVVGDRGAEGPQETQYF. The CDR3 region has the DNA TGCAGTGCTAGAAAGCTGGTCGTTGGGGACAGGGGGGCTGAAGGTCCCCAAGAGACCCAGTACTTC. V and J are TRBV20-1 and TRBJ2-5, with 11 positions matching TRBD1. Per germline, CDR1 DFQATT and CDR2 SNEGSKA (reference sequence). The CDR3 sequence is 22 residues long. The V and J ends lost 2 bases and 1 base, in that order; junction bases with no gene match: 24.

This clonotype was counted at least ten times. V usage is TRBV19 and J usage is TRBJ2-1, with 8 bases lining up with TRBD1. J lost 1 base, V lost 3 bases, and 2 bases had no gene match. This CDR3 is built from 15 residues. Germline CDR1 LNHDA, CDR2 SQIVND (reference sequence). CDR3 in amino acids: CASSMDRASYNEQFF. The CDR3 DNA is TGTGCCAGTAGTATGGACAGGGCTTCCTACAATGAGCAGTTCTTC.

With respect to this clonotype: A read error may account for a junction end that differs from germline. The chain links TRBV13 to TRBJ2-7; D may be TRBD2 (6 bases). Germline V gene data show CDR1 as PRHDT and CDR2 as FYEKMQ (reference sequence). This CDR3 contains 16 residues. The CDR3 region has the DNA TGTGCCAGCAGCGTAGGTATGGCGGGACCCCCCTACGAGCAGTACTTC. This codes for CASSVGMAGPPYEQYF.

This clonotype was counted only a few times. CDR3 sequence reads: CASSPGPAGVRGYEQYF. DNA for the CDR3: TGTGCCAGCAGCCCAGGACCAGCGGGAGTGAGAGGCTACGAGCAGTACTTC. This chain uses TRBV5-4 with TRBJ2-7, with TRBD2 matching 8 bases. The trim removed 4 bases at V and 3 bases at J, leaving 15 bases unmatched. This CDR3 comprises 17 residues. Germline CDR1 SGHNT, CDR2 YYREEE (reference sequence).

In its sample, this clonotype was seen many times. The genes are TRBV19 and TRBJ1-5, with TRBD1 matching 8 bases. The ends lost 5 bases at V and 4 bases at J; junction bases unmatched: 7. The germline CDR1 and CDR2 sequences are LNHDA and SQIVND (reference sequence). The CDR3 totals 15 residues. In DNA, the CDR3 is TGTGCCAGTAGTTTCGCAGGGGGCCAAAATCAGCCCCAGCATTTT. Translation: CASSFAGGQNQPQHF.

Worth noting for this clonotype: Given a far larger clone just one base away, this is likely a sequencing read error. V gene TRBV11-3 combines with J gene TRBJ2-1, with 9 bases aligning to TRBD2. The germline gives CDR1 SGHNT, CDR2 YENEEA. The CDR3 covers 15 residues. CDR3 amino acids: CTSSIGAGGRNEQFF. CDR3 bases: TGTACCAGCAGCATCGGAGCGGGAGGTAGGAATGAGCAGTTCTTC.

This clonotype was detected ten times or more. The V call is TRBV12-3 or TRBV12-4, the J call TRBJ2-3; 7 nucleotides align to TRBD2. The CDR3 is 14 residues long. The ends lost 5 bases at V and 7 bases at J; junction bases unmatched: 9. The CDR3, as DNA: TGTGCCAGCAGTGTCGCGGCGGGAGTATATACGCAGTATTTT. Protein product: CASSVAAGVYTQYF.

This clonotype was recorded many times. The chain joins TRBV9 to TRBJ2-1, with 8 bases matching TRBD2. Germline CDR1 SGDLS, CDR2 YYNGEE. Trimming took 0 bases from V and 4 from J; bases not matched to a gene: 3. The CDR3 covers 15 residues. In nucleotides, the CDR3 is TGTGCCAGCAGCGTAGCCCGGGAGGGTTACAATGAGCAGTTCTTC. It codes for CASSVAREGYNEQFF.

CDR3: CASAGTGSGETQYF. The CDR3 DNA reads TGCGCCAGCGCTGGGACAGGGTCAGGGGAGACCCAGTACTTC. The chain links TRBV10-2 to TRBJ2-5; 9 nucleotides match TRBD1. The CDR3 has 14 amino acids. Germline-derived CDR1 and CDR2 are WSHSY and SAAADI. V shed 8 bases, J shed 5 bases, and the junction held 9 bases outside the gene matches.

This clonotype occurred many times. The rearrangement uses TRBV5-1 and TRBJ2-1; D possibly uses TRBD1 or TRBD2 (5 bases each). The CDR3 covers 14 residues. CDR1 is SGHRS and CDR2 is YFSETQ in the germline V gene. V was pared by 3 bases and J by 6 bases, with 13 bases between. The CDR3 here is CASSYGASINEQFF. The CDR3 DNA reads TGCGCCAGCAGCTATGGGGCTAGCATCAATGAGCAGTTCTTC.

This clonotype was seen only a few times. The rearrangement joins TRBV28 to TRBJ2-1, with 9 bases identical to TRBD1. Losses at the gene ends were 8 bases for V and 6 bases for J; bases not matched to a gene: 14. The CDR3 extends over 16 amino acids. Germline V gene data show CDR1 as MDHEN and CDR2 as SYDVKM. The CDR3 DNA reads as TGTGCCAGCTGCCCCCGGACAGGGACAGGGCCCAATGAGCAGTTCTTC. This sequence encodes CASCPRTGTGPNEQFF.

The rearrangement links TRBV6-1 to TRBJ2-3, with D perhaps TRBD2 (6 bases). Germline CDR1 and CDR2: MNHNS and SASEGT. V lost 6 bases and J 5 bases, leaving 24 bases between the germline ends. There are 17 residues in the CDR3. In nucleotides, the CDR3 is TGTGCCAGCAGCACCCAAGCGGGCCTAGGCCCGGTAGATACGCAGTATTTT. The encoded protein is CASSTQAGLGPVDTQYF.

Concerning this clonotype: The CDR3 carries no conserved terminal phenylalanine or tryptophan, so it likely arises from a read error. The limits of the CDR3 on the DNA are not certain, so only TCRdb's listed CDR3 is given. V is TRBV11-2 and J is TRBJ2-1; the DNA was not used to check the table's D call, TRBD2. Germline V gene sequence: CDR1 SGHAT, CDR2 FQNNGV. Inclusive of both ends, the CDR3 amounts to 16 amino acids. The chain's CDR3 is CASSFLTSRNFNEQFI.

This clonotype appeared many times. The rearrangement uses TRBV15 and TRBJ1-5, with TRBD1 as a possible D gene (6 bases). Germline V gives CDR1 LNHNV, CDR2 YYDKDF (reference sequence). The CDR3 spans 16 residues. Trimming took 5 bases from V and 3 from J, leaving 17 bases between them. In DNA form, the CDR3 reads TGTGCCACCAGCGAAGGGGGAGTTTGGAACAATCAGCCCCAGCATTTT. This encodes CATSEGGVWNNQPQHF.

Remarks on this clonotype: The missing conserved phenylalanine or tryptophan at the end of this CDR3 makes a read error likely. The rearrangement links TRBV20-1 to TRBJ2-1; TRBD2 matches at 13 bases. The germline gives CDR1 DFQATT, CDR2 SNEGSKA (reference sequence). The CDR3 spans 15 residues. J was trimmed by 6 bases and V by 3 bases; bases with no gene match: 5. In nucleotides, the CDR3 is TGCAGTGCTAGGGATGGGACTAGCGGGATCAATGAGCAGTTCCTC. This gives the protein CSARDGTSGINEQFL.

The gene calls are TRBV5-1 and TRBJ1-3; D is unclear. Trimming removed 4 bases at V and 6 bases at J, with 26 bases between. This CDR3 is built from 18 residues. Germline CDR1 is SGHRS and CDR2 is YFSETQ. CDR3 nucleotides: TGCGCCAGCAGCACCACTCCACCGGGTCCAGGAAGCAAAAACACCATATATTTT. Encoded protein: CASSTTPPGPGSKNTIYF.

This clonotype was seen only a few times. The rearrangement links TRBV9 to TRBJ2-7, with a weak D call TRBD1 (5 bases). Looked up from germline, CDR1 is SGDLS and CDR2 is YYNGEE. The CDR3 has 14 amino acids. Trimming pared 3 bases from V and 5 bases from J, leaving 15 bases between. CDR3 DNA: TGTGCCAGCAGCGGACCCGGTCCCAGGGACGAGCAGTACTTC. Translated: CASSGPGPRDEQYF.

This clonotype was observed at least ten times. V is TRBV20-1 and J is TRBJ2-2; 7 bases map to TRBD2. CDR3 length: 12 residues. The junction had 4 bases not matched to a gene; V was cut back by 6 bases and J by 6 bases. Germline CDR1 is DFQATT and CDR2 is SNEGSKA (reference sequence). CDR3 amino acids: CSAQTSSGELFF. The CDR3 DNA reads TGCAGTGCCCAGACTAGCTCCGGGGAGCTGTTTTTT.

In its sample, this clonotype was seen many times. The chain is built from TRBV28 and TRBJ2-7, with 7 bases fitting TRBD2. The CDR3 spans 14 residues. Germline CDR1 and CDR2: MDHEN and SYDVKM. The V segment lost 1 base and the J segment 2 bases; nucleotides outside the gene matches: 2. DNA of the CDR3: TGTGCCAGCAGTTTATTTGGACTAGCCTACGAGCAGTACTTC. This codes for CASSLFGLAYEQYF.

This chain joins TRBV6-1 and TRBJ2-3; the D call may be TRBD1 or TRBD2 (5 bases each). Trimming took 5 bases from V and 0 from J, leaving 12 bases between them. The CDR3 has 15 residues. Germline CDR1 and CDR2: MNHNS and SASEGT. The CDR3 sequence is CASSRHRTSTDTQYF. The CDR3 DNA is TGTGCCAGCAGTCGCCACAGGACTAGCACAGATACGCAGTATTTT.